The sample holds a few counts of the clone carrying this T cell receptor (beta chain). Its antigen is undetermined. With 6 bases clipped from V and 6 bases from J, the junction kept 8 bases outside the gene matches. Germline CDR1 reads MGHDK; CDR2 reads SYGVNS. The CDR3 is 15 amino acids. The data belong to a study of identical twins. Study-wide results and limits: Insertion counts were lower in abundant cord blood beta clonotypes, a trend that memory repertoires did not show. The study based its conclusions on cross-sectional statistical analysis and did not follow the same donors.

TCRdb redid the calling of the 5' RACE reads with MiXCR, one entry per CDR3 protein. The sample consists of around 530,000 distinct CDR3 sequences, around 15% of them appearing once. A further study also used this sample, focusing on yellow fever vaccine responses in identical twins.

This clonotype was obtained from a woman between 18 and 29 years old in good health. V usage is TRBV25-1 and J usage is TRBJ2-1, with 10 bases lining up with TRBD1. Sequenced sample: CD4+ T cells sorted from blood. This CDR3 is CASSERQGASNEQFF. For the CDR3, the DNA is TGTGCCAGCAGCGAGCGACAGGGGGCTAGCAATGAGCAGTTCTTC.